This TCR beta chain stems from a study of blood T cell repertoires in COVID-19. Looking at the study overall: COVID-19 samples collected from the United States, Italy and Spain covered acute and convalescent phases. The analysed material was cDNA or gDNA that came from T cells, B-cell-depleted T cells, or PBMCs.

CDR1 SGHTA and CDR2 FQGNSA come from the germline V gene. The CDR3 is made up of 13 amino acids. The ends were cut back, 4 bases at V and 4 bases at J, with 11 bases in the middle. The assay was immunoSEQ multiplex PCR, and TCRdb's table has in-frame clones only and misses some. The sample contains approximately 80,000 clones, 85% of which appear only once. While infection was still active, Seattle patients were enrolled and then followed longitudinally. The receptor was isolated from a man in his fifties or sixties with COVID-19, enrolled during active disease. Source material: peripheral blood. The rearrangement uses TRBV7-2 and TRBJ2-7; TRBD1 might be the D (6 bases). CDR3 in amino acids: CASSSRTAYEQYF. In DNA form, the CDR3 reads TGTGCCAGCAGCTCTCGGACAGCATACGAGCAGTACTTC.